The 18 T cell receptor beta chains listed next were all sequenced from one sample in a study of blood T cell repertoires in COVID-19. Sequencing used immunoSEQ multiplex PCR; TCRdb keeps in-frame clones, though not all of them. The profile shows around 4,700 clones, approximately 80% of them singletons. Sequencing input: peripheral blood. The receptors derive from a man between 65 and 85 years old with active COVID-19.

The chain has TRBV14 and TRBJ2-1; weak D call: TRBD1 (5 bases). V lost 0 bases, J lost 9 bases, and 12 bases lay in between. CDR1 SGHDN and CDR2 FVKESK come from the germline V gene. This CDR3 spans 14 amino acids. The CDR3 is CASSQDKVGAEQFF. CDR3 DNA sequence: TGTGCCAGCAGCCAAGATAAGGTAGGGGCTGAGCAGTTCTTC.

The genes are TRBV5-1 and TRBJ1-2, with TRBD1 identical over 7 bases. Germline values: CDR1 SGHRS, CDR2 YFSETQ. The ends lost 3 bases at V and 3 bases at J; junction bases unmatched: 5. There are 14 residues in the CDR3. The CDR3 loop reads CASSSGQVDYGYTF. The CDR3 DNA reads TGCGCCAGCAGCTCCGGACAGGTAGACTATGGCTACACCTTC.

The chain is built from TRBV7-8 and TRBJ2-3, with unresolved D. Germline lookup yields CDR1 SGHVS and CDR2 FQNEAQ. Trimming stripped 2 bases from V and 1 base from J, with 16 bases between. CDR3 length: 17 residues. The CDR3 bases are TGTGCCAGCAGCTTACGTCATGGCGGATCTCGCACAGATACGCAGTATTTT. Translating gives CASSLRHGGSRTDTQYF.

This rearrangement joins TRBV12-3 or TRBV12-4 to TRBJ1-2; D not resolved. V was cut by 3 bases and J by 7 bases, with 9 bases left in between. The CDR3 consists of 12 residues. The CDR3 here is CASSLTGSGYTF. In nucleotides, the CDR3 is TGTGCCAGCAGTTTGACGGGTTCTGGCTACACCTTC.

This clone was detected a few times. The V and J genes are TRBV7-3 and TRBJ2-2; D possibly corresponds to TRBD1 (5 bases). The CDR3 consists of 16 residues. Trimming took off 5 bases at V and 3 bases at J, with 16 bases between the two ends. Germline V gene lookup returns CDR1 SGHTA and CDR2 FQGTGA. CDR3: CASSPSGPGYTGELFF. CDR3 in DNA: TGTGCCAGCAGCCCCTCAGGACCAGGGTACACCGGGGAGCTGTTTTTT.

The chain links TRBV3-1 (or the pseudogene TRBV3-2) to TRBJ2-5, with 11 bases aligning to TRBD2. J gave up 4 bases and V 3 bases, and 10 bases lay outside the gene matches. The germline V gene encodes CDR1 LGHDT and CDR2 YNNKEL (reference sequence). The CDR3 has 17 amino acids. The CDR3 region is CASSQETSGVRRETQYF. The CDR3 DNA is TGTGCCAGCAGCCAGGAGACTAGCGGGGTCCGCCGAGAGACCCAGTACTTC.

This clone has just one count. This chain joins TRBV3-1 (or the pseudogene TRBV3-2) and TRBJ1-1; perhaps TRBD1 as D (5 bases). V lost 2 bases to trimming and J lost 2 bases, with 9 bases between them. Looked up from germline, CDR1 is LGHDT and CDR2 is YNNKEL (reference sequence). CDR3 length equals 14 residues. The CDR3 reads CASSQPQGNTEAFF. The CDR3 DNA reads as TGTGCCAGCAGCCAACCTCAGGGAAACACTGAAGCTTTCTTT.

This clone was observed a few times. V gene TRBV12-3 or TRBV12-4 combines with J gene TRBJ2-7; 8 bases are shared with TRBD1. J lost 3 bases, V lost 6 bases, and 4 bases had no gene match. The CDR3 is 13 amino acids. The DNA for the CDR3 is TGTGCCAGCAGCCGGGACAGGCTCTACGAGCAGTACTTC. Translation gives CASSRDRLYEQYF.

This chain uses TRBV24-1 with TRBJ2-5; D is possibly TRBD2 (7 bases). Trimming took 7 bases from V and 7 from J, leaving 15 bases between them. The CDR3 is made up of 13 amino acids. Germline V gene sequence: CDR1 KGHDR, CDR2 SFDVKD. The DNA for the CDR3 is TGTGCCACCAGACAGGGAGGGGGTATGACCCAGTACTTC. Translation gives CATRQGGGMTQYF.

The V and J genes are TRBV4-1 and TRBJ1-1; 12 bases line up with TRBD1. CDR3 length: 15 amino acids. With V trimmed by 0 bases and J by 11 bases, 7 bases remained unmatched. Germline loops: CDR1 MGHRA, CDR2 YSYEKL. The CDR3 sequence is CASSQDRGQGAGAFF. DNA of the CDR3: TGCGCCAGCAGCCAAGATAGGGGACAGGGGGCGGGCGCTTTCTTT.

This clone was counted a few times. For the CDR3, the DNA is TGTGCCAGCAGCCAAGATACCAGGCCCGAGCAGTACTTC. This codes for CASSQDTRPEQYF. This chain links TRBV3-1 (or the pseudogene TRBV3-2) with TRBJ2-7; the D is unclear. V was pared by 0 bases and J by 6 bases, with 9 bases between. The CDR3 loop spans 13 amino acids. Looked up from germline, CDR1 is LGHDT and CDR2 is YNNKEL (reference sequence).

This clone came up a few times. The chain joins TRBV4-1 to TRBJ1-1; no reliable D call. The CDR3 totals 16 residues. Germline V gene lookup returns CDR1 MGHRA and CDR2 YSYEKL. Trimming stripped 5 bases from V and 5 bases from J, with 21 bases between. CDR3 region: CASSALLSSTATEAFF. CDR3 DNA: TGCGCCAGCAGCGCCCTTTTAAGCTCTACCGCTACTGAAGCTTTCTTT.

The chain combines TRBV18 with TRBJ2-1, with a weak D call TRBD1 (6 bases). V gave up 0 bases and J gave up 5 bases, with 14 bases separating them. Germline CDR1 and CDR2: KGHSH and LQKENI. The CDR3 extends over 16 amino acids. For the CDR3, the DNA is TGTGCCAGCTCACCACCTTCGACAGGTGGGAACAATGAGCAGTTCTTC. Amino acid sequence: CASSPPSTGGNNEQFF.

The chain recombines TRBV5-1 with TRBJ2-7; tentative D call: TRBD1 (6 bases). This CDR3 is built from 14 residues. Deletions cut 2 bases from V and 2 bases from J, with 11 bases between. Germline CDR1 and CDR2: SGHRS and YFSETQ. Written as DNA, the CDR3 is TGCGCCAGCAGCTTTACAGGGAGCACCTACGAGCAGTACTTC. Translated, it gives CASSFTGSTYEQYF.

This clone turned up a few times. CDR3 sequence (DNA): TGTGCCAGCTCACCGACCGGAGGCTCTGGGGCCAACGTCCTGACTTTC. This sequence encodes CASSPTGGSGANVLTF. V is TRBV18 and J is TRBJ2-6, with D tentatively TRBD2 (5 bases). The CDR3 consists of 16 residues. Germline assignment: CDR1 KGHSH and CDR2 LQKENI. V was clipped by 3 bases and J by 0 bases, with 9 bases between them.

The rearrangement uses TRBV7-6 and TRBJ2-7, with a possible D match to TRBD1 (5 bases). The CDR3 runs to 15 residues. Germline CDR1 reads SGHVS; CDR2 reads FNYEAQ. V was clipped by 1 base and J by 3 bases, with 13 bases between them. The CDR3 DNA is TGTGCCAGCAGCTTAGGTTCAGGGCTCGTCTACGAGCAGTACTTC. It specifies CASSLGSGLVYEQYF. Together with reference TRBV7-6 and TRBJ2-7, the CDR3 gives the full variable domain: GAGVSQSPRYKVTKRGQDVALRCDPISGHVSLYWYRQALGQGPEFLTYFNYEAQQDKSGLPNDRFSAERPEGSISTLTIQRTEQRDSAMYRCASSLGSGLVYEQYFGPGTRLTVT.

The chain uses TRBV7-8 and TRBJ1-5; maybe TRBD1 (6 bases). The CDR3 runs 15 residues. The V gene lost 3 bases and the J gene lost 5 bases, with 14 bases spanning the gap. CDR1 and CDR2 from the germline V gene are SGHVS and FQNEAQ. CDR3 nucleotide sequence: TGTGCCAGCAGCTTTGGGGACACCGAGCATCAGCCCCAGCATTTT. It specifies CASSFGDTEHQPQHF. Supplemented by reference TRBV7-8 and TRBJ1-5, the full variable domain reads GAGVSQSPRYKVAKRGQDVALRCDPISGHVSLFWYQQALGQGPEFLTYFQNEAQLDKSGLPSDRFFAERPEGSVSTLKIQRTQQEDSAVYLCASSFGDTEHQPQHFGDGTRLSIL.

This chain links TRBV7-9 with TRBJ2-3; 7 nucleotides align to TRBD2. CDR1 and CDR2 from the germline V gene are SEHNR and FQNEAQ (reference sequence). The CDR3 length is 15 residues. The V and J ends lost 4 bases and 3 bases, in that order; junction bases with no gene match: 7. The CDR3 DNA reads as TGTGCCAGCAGCTCATCGGGGGGAGGGACAGATACGCAGTATTTT. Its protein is CASSSSGGGTDTQYF. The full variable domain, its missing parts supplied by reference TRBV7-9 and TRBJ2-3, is DTGVSQNPRHKITKRGQNVTFRCDPISEHNRLYWYRQTLGQGPEFLTYFQNEAQLEKSRLLSDRFSAERPKGSFSTLEIQRTEQGDSAMYLCASSSSGGGTDTQYFGPGTRLTVL.